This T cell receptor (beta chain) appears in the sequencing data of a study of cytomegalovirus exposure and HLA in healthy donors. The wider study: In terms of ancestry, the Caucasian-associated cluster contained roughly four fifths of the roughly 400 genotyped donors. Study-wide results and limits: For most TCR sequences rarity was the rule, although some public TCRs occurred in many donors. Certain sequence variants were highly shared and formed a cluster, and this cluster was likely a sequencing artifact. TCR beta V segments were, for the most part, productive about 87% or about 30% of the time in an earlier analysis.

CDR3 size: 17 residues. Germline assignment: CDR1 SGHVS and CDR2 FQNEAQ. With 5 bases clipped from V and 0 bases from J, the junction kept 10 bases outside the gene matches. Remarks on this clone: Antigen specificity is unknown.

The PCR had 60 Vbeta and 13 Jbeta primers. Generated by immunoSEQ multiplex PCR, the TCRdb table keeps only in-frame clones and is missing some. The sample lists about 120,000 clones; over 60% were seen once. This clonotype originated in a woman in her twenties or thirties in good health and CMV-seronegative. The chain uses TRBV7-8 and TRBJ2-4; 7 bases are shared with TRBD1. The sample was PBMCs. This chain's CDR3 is CASSNPDRAIAKNIQYF. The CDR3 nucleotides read TGTGCCAGCAGCAATCCTGACAGGGCAATAGCCAAAAACATTCAGTACTTC.